The clone carrying this T cell receptor beta chain was seen repeatedly, ten times or more. Its target is not known. The use of previously described methods and listed TCR primers produced the bulk TCR libraries. In TCRdb, the PCR reads were re-called with MiXCR into one record per CDR3 protein. Of over 300,000 distinct CDR3 sequences listed, about 22% are singletons. The sample belongs to a study of molecular identifiers for immune sequencing clone quantification. Broader study findings: Underestimation of highly expanded clone sizes could arise where identical TCR molecules share a barcode.

Libraries from naive CD8 cells were generated from approximately 22,000 to 940,000 sorted cells (with 10%, 30% or 50% RNA). The source material was naive CD8+ T cells from blood, with Jurkat cell RNA spiked in. Subset: FACS-sorted CD8+CD4-CCR7+CD45RA+ naive T cells. The source is a human donor in good health. Some libraries in this study had Jurkat cell RNA spiked in.

CDR3 protein: CSARVGGAPDTQYF. DNA of the CDR3: TGCAGTGCTAGAGTCGGGGGGGCCCCAGATACGCAGTATTTT. The chain combines TRBV20-1 with TRBJ2-3; TRBD2 agrees at 8 bases. Germline assignment: CDR1 DFQATT and CDR2 SNEGSKA (reference sequence). There are 14 residues in the CDR3. Germline trimming cut 1 base from V and 4 bases from J; bases unmatched to any gene: 4.